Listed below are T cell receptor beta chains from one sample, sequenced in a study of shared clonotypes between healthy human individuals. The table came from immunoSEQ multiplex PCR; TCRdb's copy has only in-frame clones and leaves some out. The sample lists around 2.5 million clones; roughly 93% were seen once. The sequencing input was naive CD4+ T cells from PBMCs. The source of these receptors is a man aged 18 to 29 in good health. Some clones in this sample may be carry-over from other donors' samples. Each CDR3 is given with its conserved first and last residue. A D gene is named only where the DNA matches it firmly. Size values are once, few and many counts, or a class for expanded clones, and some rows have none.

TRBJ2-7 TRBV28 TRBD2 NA TGTGCCAGCAGCCCTGGGGGGGGTGTGGGCCCTGGGGAGCAGTACTTC CASSPGGGVGPGEQYF
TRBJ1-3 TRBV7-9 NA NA TGTGCCAGCAGCATGGAGGTCGCCGGAAACACCATATATTTT CASSMEVAGNTIYF
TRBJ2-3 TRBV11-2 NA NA TGTGCCAGCAGCTTAGTCGGGGGAGGCACAGATACGCAGTATTTT CASSLVGGGTDTQYF
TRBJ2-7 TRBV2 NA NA TGTGCCAGCTCGGTAGTGGGAGCCGAGCAGTACTTC CASSVVGAEQYF
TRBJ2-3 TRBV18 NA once TGTGCCAGCTCCATAGATCCTGATACGCAGTATTTT CASSIDPDTQYF
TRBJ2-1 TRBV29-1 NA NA TGCAGCGTGGGGGGACCGAGCTCCTACAATGAGCAGTTCTTC CSVGGPSSYNEQFF
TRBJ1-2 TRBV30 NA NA TGTGCCTGGAGTCAGAGGACCGGGTATACCTATGGCTACACCTTC CAWSQRTGYTYGYTF
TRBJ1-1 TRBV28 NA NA TGTGCCAGCAGTTTGTTAGGACAGCCGGCTTTCTTT CASSLLGQPAFF
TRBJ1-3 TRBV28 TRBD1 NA TGTGCCAGCAGTTCCCCGTCCTCCAGGGGGATCTCTGGAAACACCATATATTTT CASSSPSSRGISGNTIYF
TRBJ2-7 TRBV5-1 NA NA TGCGCCAGCAGCTCAATGGGTAACCCCGGCGAGCAGTACTTC CASSSMGNPGEQYF
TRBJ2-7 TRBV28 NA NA TGTGCCAGCACCCTTTTGTCCCGGGACCTCCCCTACGAGCAGTACTTC CASTLLSRDLPYEQYF
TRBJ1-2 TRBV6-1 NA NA TGTGCCAGCAGCCCCTGGTGGCAGAATAACTATGGCTACACCTTC CASSPWWQNNYGYTF
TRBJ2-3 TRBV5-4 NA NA TGTGCCAGCTCCCGCGGGGCGGCGAGCACAGATACGCAGTATTTT CASSRGAASTDTQYF
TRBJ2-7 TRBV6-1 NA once TGTGCCAGCAGTGGAGGGGTTACGGGGGTCGGGCAGTACTTC CASSGGVTGVGQYF
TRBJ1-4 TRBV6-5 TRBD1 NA TGTGCCAGCAGTTACGGGACAGGGGGAACTAATGAAAAACTGTTTTTT CASSYGTGGTNEKLFF
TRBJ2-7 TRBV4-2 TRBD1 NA TGTGCCAGCAGCCAAGTGGAGGGACAGGGAATCGCCTACGAGCAGTACTTC CASSQVEGQGIAYEQYF
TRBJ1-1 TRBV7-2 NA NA TGTGCCAGCAGCTTTTTGGGGGCCGAGGCTTTCTTT CASSFLGAEAFF
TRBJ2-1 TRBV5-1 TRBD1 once TGCGCCAGCAGCTTGGCCTATGACAGGGGGCAGGGGCAGTTCTTC CASSLAYDRGQGQFF
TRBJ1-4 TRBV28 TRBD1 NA TGTGCCGGCGCGACAGGGAGGGGTGAAAAACTGTTTTTT CAGATGRGEKLFF
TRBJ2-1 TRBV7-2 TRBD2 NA TGTGCCAGCAGCCTTTCCGGGACTAGAGTTTACAATGAGCAGTTCTTC CASSLSGTRVYNEQFF
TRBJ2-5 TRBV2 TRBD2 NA TGTGCCAGCAGTTCCCGGACTAGCGCCCAAGAGACCCAGTACTTC CASSSRTSAQETQYF
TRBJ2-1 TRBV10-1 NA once TGCGCCAGCAGTAGCCAGCGGGTGGCCCCCTTGGAGCAGTTCTTC CASSSQRVAPLEQFF
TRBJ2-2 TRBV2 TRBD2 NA TGTGCCAGCAGCGGACTAGCGGGAGTGGTCACCGGGGAGCTGTTTTTT CASSGLAGVVTGELFF
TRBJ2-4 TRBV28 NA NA TGTGCCAGCAGTTTTTTTACAGGTCAAGCCAAAAACATTCAGTACTTC CASSFFTGQAKNIQYF
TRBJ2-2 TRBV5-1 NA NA TGCGCCAGCAGAAACTCCGGGACAACGAACACCGGGGAGCTGTTTTTT CASRNSGTTNTGELFF
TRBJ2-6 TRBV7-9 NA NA TGTGCCAGCAGCTTGGCATCGGCCGGGGCCAACGTCCTGACTTTC CASSLASAGANVLTF
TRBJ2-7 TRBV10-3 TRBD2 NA TGTGCCATCAGCTCTTGGGGGGGGAGTAACTCCGAGCAGTACTTC CAISSWGGSNSEQYF
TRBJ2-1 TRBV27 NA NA TGTGCCAGCAGCCGTAAGGACTATAATGGGGGGTGTGAGCAGTTCTTC CASSRKDYNGGCEQFF